The rows below give T cell receptor beta chains drawn from one sample of a study of shared clonotypes between healthy human individuals. Sequencing was performed with immunoSEQ multiplex PCR; in TCRdb, only in-frame clones are kept and a portion is missing. Of around 1.9 million clones in the sample, 93% are singletons; the top ten hold over 1.5%. Sequencing used naive CD8+ T cells from PBMCs. Receptors originate from a young man in good health. Some clones in this sample may be carry-over from other donors' samples. Both conserved end residues are part of each CDR3. Fields, in order: V gene, D gene, clone size, J gene, CDR3 protein, CDR3 DNA. A D gene is named only where the DNA matches it firmly. Clone size is not always given. Where it is, it says once, few, many or a class for expanded clones.

v_call: TRBV4-3; d_call: -; clone_size: -; j_call: TRBJ2-7; cdr3_aa: CASSQDAASSYEQYF; cdr3_nt: TGCGCCAGCAGCCAAGATGCGGCGAGCTCCTACGAGCAGTACTTC
v_call: TRBV28; d_call: -; clone_size: -; j_call: TRBJ1-5; cdr3_aa: CASIHEQEGYQPQHF; cdr3_nt: TGTGCCAGCATCCACGAGCAGGAAGGGTATCAGCCCCAGCATTTT
v_call: TRBV28; d_call: TRBD1; clone_size: -; j_call: TRBJ2-7; cdr3_aa: CASLSISVGQGTYEQYF; cdr3_nt: TGTGCCAGCCTGTCAATTTCGGTCGGACAGGGTACTTACGAGCAGTACTTC
v_call: TRBV7-9; d_call: -; clone_size: -; j_call: TRBJ2-1; cdr3_aa: CASSSPGPTDNEQFF; cdr3_nt: TGTGCCAGCAGCTCCCCGGGACCCACCGACAATGAGCAGTTCTTC
v_call: TRBV7-6; d_call: -; clone_size: -; j_call: TRBJ2-7; cdr3_aa: CASSSEIGAGRAREQYF; cdr3_nt: TGTGCCAGCAGCTCCGAGATCGGGGCGGGAAGGGCCCGCGAGCAGTACTTC
v_call: TRBV10-2; d_call: TRBD2; clone_size: -; j_call: TRBJ2-1; cdr3_aa: CASSPPGSGRRNEQFF; cdr3_nt: TGCGCCAGCTCTCCCCCGGGGAGCGGGAGGCGCAATGAGCAGTTCTTC
v_call: TRBV28; d_call: TRBD1; clone_size: -; j_call: TRBJ2-5; cdr3_aa: CASSSGQRIQETQYF; cdr3_nt: TGTGCCAGCAGTTCGGGACAGCGAATCCAAGAGACCCAGTACTTC
v_call: TRBV11-2; d_call: -; clone_size: -; j_call: TRBJ2-1; cdr3_aa: CASSLGPGAYNEQFF; cdr3_nt: TGTGCCAGCAGCTTAGGTCCGGGTGCCTACAATGAGCAGTTCTTC
v_call: TRBV11-3; d_call: -; clone_size: once; j_call: TRBJ2-1; cdr3_aa: CASSVSLGNEQFF; cdr3_nt: TGTGCCAGCAGCGTCTCCCTTGGGAATGAGCAGTTCTTC
v_call: TRBV6-1; d_call: TRBD2; clone_size: -; j_call: TRBJ2-1; cdr3_aa: CASSEVGLAGNNEQFF; cdr3_nt: TGTGCCAGCAGTGAAGTTGGACTAGCGGGTAACAATGAGCAGTTCTTC
v_call: TRBV27; d_call: -; clone_size: once; j_call: TRBJ2-2; cdr3_aa: CASSLGGAGELFF; cdr3_nt: TGTGCCAGCAGTTTAGGAGGGGCCGGGGAGCTGTTTTTT
v_call: TRBV4-1; d_call: TRBD1; clone_size: once; j_call: TRBJ2-1; cdr3_aa: CASSQVTGTVNYNEQFF; cdr3_nt: TGCGCCAGCAGCCAAGTCACCGGGACAGTGAACTACAATGAGCAGTTCTTC
v_call: TRBV27; d_call: -; clone_size: -; j_call: TRBJ2-3; cdr3_aa: CASSFRLASTDTQYF; cdr3_nt: TGTGCCAGCAGTTTTAGGCTAGCTAGCACAGATACGCAGTATTTT
v_call: TRBV5-1; d_call: -; clone_size: -; j_call: TRBJ2-5; cdr3_aa: CASRPSQGTQETQYF; cdr3_nt: TGCGCCAGCCGCCCTTCTCAGGGGACCCAAGAGACCCAGTACTTC
v_call: TRBV6-1; d_call: -; clone_size: -; j_call: TRBJ2-3; cdr3_aa: CASSEGANTQYF; cdr3_nt: TGTGCCAGCAGTGAAGGAGCGAATACGCAGTATTTT
v_call: TRBV4-1; d_call: TRBD2; clone_size: -; j_call: TRBJ2-3; cdr3_aa: CASSHHRLANTDTQYF; cdr3_nt: TGCGCCAGCAGCCACCACCGACTAGCGAACACAGATACGCAGTATTTT
v_call: TRBV4-1; d_call: TRBD1; clone_size: -; j_call: TRBJ2-7; cdr3_aa: CASSLGTGTYEQYF; cdr3_nt: TGCGCCAGCAGCCTTGGGACAGGGACCTACGAGCAGTACTTC
v_call: TRBV28; d_call: TRBD1; clone_size: -; j_call: TRBJ2-2; cdr3_aa: CASSSTGGTGELFF; cdr3_nt: TGTGCCAGCAGTTCCACAGGGGGTACCGGGGAGCTGTTTTTT
v_call: TRBV6-4; d_call: -; clone_size: -; j_call: TRBJ2-3; cdr3_aa: CASSERGPSDTQYF; cdr3_nt: TGTGCCAGCAGTGAAAGGGGCCCGTCTGATACGCAGTATTTT
v_call: TRBV4-1; d_call: -; clone_size: -; j_call: TRBJ1-1; cdr3_aa: CASSPFAVRGSTEAFF; cdr3_nt: TGCGCCAGCAGCCCATTCGCCGTGAGGGGGAGCACTGAAGCTTTCTTT
v_call: TRBV9; d_call: TRBD1; clone_size: -; j_call: TRBJ1-2; cdr3_aa: CASRAPGQLITMVGYTF; cdr3_nt: TGTGCCAGCAGGGCACCGGGACAGTTGATAACTATGGTTGGCTACACCTTC
v_call: TRBV19; d_call: -; clone_size: -; j_call: TRBJ2-2; cdr3_aa: CASSLSRGPTGELFF; cdr3_nt: TGTGCCAGTTCCTTATCCAGGGGCCCAACCGGGGAGCTGTTTTTT
v_call: TRBV27; d_call: TRBD1; clone_size: -; j_call: TRBJ2-3; cdr3_aa: CASRDRGTDTQYF; cdr3_nt: TGTGCCAGCAGGGACAGGGGCACAGATACGCAGTATTTT
v_call: TRBV5-4; d_call: -; clone_size: -; j_call: TRBJ2-7; cdr3_aa: CASSGGSGTRYEQYF; cdr3_nt: TGTGCCAGCAGCGGGGGGTCCGGGACCCGCTACGAGCAGTACTTC
v_call: TRBV12-5; d_call: -; clone_size: -; j_call: TRBJ2-2; cdr3_aa: CASGLGGLAGELFF; cdr3_nt: TGTGCTAGTGGTTTGGGCGGTCTGGCCGGGGAGCTGTTTTTT
v_call: TRBV10-3; d_call: TRBD2; clone_size: -; j_call: TRBJ2-3; cdr3_aa: CATSREADTQYF; cdr3_nt: TGTGCCACTTCTCGGGAGGCAGATACGCAGTATTTT
v_call: TRBV6-5; d_call: TRBD1; clone_size: -; j_call: TRBJ1-1; cdr3_aa: CASSYSGQGVTEAFF; cdr3_nt: TGTGCCAGCAGTTATTCCGGACAGGGAGTAACTGAAGCTTTCTTT
v_call: TRBV28; d_call: TRBD1; clone_size: -; j_call: TRBJ1-2; cdr3_aa: CASSLRGAGGGYGYTF; cdr3_nt: TGTGCCAGCAGCCTCCGGGGAGCAGGGGGGGGCTATGGCTACACCTTC
v_call: TRBV10-3; d_call: -; clone_size: -; j_call: TRBJ1-4; cdr3_aa: CAISETGHNEKLFF; cdr3_nt: TGTGCCATCAGTGAGACAGGTCATAATGAAAAACTGTTTTTT
v_call: TRBV7-8; d_call: TRBD2; clone_size: -; j_call: TRBJ2-1; cdr3_aa: CATEGTSGTERVNEQFF; cdr3_nt: TGTGCCACCGAGGGGACTAGCGGGACAGAGCGGGTCAATGAGCAGTTCTTC
v_call: TRBV7-3; d_call: -; clone_size: -; j_call: TRBJ2-3; cdr3_aa: CASSHPAEGPYTDTQYF; cdr3_nt: TGTGCCAGCAGCCACCCTGCCGAAGGGCCATACACAGATACGCAGTATTTT
v_call: TRBV7-3; d_call: TRBD2; clone_size: -; j_call: TRBJ2-1; cdr3_aa: CASSLSASGIIYNEQFF; cdr3_nt: TGTGCCAGCAGCTTATCTGCTAGCGGGATAATCTACAATGAGCAGTTCTTC
v_call: TRBV15; d_call: TRBD1; clone_size: -; j_call: TRBJ2-1; cdr3_aa: CATEGTGVNEQFF; cdr3_nt: TGTGCCACCGAGGGGACAGGGGTAAATGAGCAGTTCTTC
v_call: TRBV4-2; d_call: TRBD1; clone_size: -; j_call: TRBJ1-2; cdr3_aa: CASSLGTVGLGYTF; cdr3_nt: TGTGCCAGCAGCCTCGGGACAGTCGGCCTTGGCTACACCTTC
v_call: TRBV5-5; d_call: TRBD1; clone_size: -; j_call: TRBJ1-5; cdr3_aa: CASSRDRTNQPQHF; cdr3_nt: TGTGCCAGCAGCAGGGACAGAACAAATCAGCCCCAGCATTTT
v_call: TRBV7-8; d_call: -; clone_size: -; j_call: TRBJ2-3; cdr3_aa: CASSPGQRVTDTQYF; cdr3_nt: TGTGCCAGCAGTCCGGGACAAAGAGTCACAGATACGCAGTATTTT
v_call: TRBV27; d_call: -; clone_size: -; j_call: TRBJ2-7; cdr3_aa: CASSLFASNEQYF; cdr3_nt: TGTGCCAGCAGTTTATTTGCATCAAACGAGCAGTACTTC
v_call: TRBV11-1; d_call: -; clone_size: -; j_call: TRBJ2-7; cdr3_aa: CASSHGMGRVNEQYF; cdr3_nt: TGTGCCAGCAGCCACGGAATGGGACGGGTAAACGAGCAGTACTTC
v_call: TRBV28; d_call: TRBD1; clone_size: -; j_call: TRBJ1-5; cdr3_aa: CASTPLDQGADQPQHF; cdr3_nt: TGTGCCAGCACCCCCTTAGATCAGGGGGCAGATCAGCCCCAGCATTTT
v_call: TRBV7-6; d_call: TRBD1; clone_size: -; j_call: TRBJ2-7; cdr3_aa: CASSSELWTGGTFYEQYF; cdr3_nt: TGTGCCAGCAGCTCCGAACTGTGGACAGGGGGAACATTCTACGAGCAGTACTTC
v_call: TRBV5-1; d_call: TRBD1; clone_size: -; j_call: TRBJ1-1; cdr3_aa: CASSLGRGPGGTEAFF; cdr3_nt: TGCGCCAGCAGCTTGGGAAGGGGGCCAGGGGGCACTGAAGCTTTCTTT
v_call: TRBV10-3; d_call: TRBD1; clone_size: -; j_call: TRBJ1-1; cdr3_aa: CAISGESYRGNTEAFF; cdr3_nt: TGTGCCATCAGTGGGGAATCATACAGGGGGAACACTGAAGCTTTCTTT
v_call: TRBV7-9; d_call: -; clone_size: -; j_call: TRBJ2-7; cdr3_aa: CASSAVPGTPFYEQYF; cdr3_nt: TGTGCCAGCAGCGCCGTCCCCGGGACACCCTTCTACGAGCAGTACTTC
v_call: TRBV4-1; d_call: TRBD2; clone_size: -; j_call: TRBJ2-5; cdr3_aa: CASSQDLGGKETQYF; cdr3_nt: TGCGCCAGCAGCCAAGATTTGGGGGGGAAAGAGACCCAGTACTTC
v_call: TRBV11-2; d_call: -; clone_size: -; j_call: TRBJ1-4; cdr3_aa: CASSLGRGEKLFF; cdr3_nt: TGTGCCAGCAGCTTAGGGCGGGGTGAAAAACTGTTTTTT
v_call: TRBV15; d_call: TRBD1; clone_size: -; j_call: TRBJ1-2; cdr3_aa: CATSRLPPGQGDGYTF; cdr3_nt: TGTGCCACCAGCAGATTACCACCGGGACAGGGGGATGGCTACACCTTC
v_call: TRBV16; d_call: -; clone_size: -; j_call: TRBJ2-7; cdr3_aa: CASSHPAKPSYEQYF; cdr3_nt: TGTGCCAGCAGCCACCCAGCTAAGCCCTCCTACGAGCAGTACTTC
v_call: TRBV7-9; d_call: -; clone_size: -; j_call: TRBJ2-7; cdr3_aa: CASVIWGTSGSYEQYF; cdr3_nt: TGTGCCAGCGTAATCTGGGGAACTTCGGGCTCCTACGAGCAGTACTTC
v_call: TRBV20-1; d_call: -; clone_size: -; j_call: TRBJ2-5; cdr3_aa: CSAHYPQAQYF; cdr3_nt: TGCAGTGCCCACTACCCCCAGGCCCAGTACTTC
v_call: TRBV7-9; d_call: -; clone_size: -; j_call: TRBJ2-1; cdr3_aa: CASSLYRSYNEQFF; cdr3_nt: TGTGCCAGCAGCTTATATCGCAGCTACAATGAGCAGTTCTTC
v_call: TRBV27; d_call: TRBD2; clone_size: once; j_call: TRBJ2-1; cdr3_aa: CASSYAGVYEQFF; cdr3_nt: TGTGCCAGCAGTTATGCGGGAGTCTATGAGCAGTTCTTC
v_call: TRBV15; d_call: -; clone_size: -; j_call: TRBJ2-7; cdr3_aa: CATSRDQAGGYEQYF; cdr3_nt: TGTGCCACCAGCAGAGATCAGGCCGGAGGATACGAGCAGTACTTC
v_call: TRBV13; d_call: TRBD1; clone_size: -; j_call: TRBJ2-3; cdr3_aa: CASSWGTGADTQYF; cdr3_nt: TGTGCCAGCAGCTGGGGAACAGGGGCAGATACGCAGTATTTT
v_call: TRBV18; d_call: TRBD1; clone_size: once; j_call: TRBJ2-7; cdr3_aa: CASPSGTGSYEQYF; cdr3_nt: TGTGCCAGCCCTTCCGGGACAGGTTCCTACGAGCAGTACTTC
v_call: TRBV19; d_call: -; clone_size: -; j_call: TRBJ1-1; cdr3_aa: CASSIGEVATEAFF; cdr3_nt: TGTGCCAGTAGTATCGGCGAAGTTGCCACTGAAGCTTTCTTT